Here is one T cell receptor beta chain with its context. Assay: immunoSEQ multiplex PCR; the TCRdb copy retains only in-frame clones and omits some. The sample comprises about 70,000 clones, around 94% of which are singletons, and roughly 3% rests with the top ten. There are 15 residues in the CDR3. Trimming cost V 7 bases and J 2 bases, with 17 bases left between them. Germline V gene lookup returns CDR1 MNHNS and CDR2 SASEGT. This entry comes from a study of T cell changes during pregnancy in multiple sclerosis. This sample comprised CD8+ T cells from peripheral blood mononuclear cells, obtained in the third trimester of pregnancy. The sequence was collected from a female donor in good health, enrolled as a control in a pregnancy study. The rearrangement links TRBV6-1 to TRBJ1-2; the D gene is possibly TRBD1 (5 bases). CDR3 nucleotides: TGTGCCAGCACCCTAGGGGTTGAATGGAACTATGGCTACACCTTC. Protein product: CASTLGVEWNYGYTF.